This TCR beta chain was observed in a study of a mutant IDH1 vaccine in newly diagnosed glioma. Note on this clone: Its specificity is not known.

There are 15 residues in the CDR3. The germline CDR1 and CDR2 sequences are SEHNR and FQNEAQ (reference sequence). V dropped 5 bases and J dropped 0 bases, with 11 bases sitting between them. As for time point: week 47, end of study. What each vaccine dose contained was 300 ug of mutant IDH1 20-mer peptide, accompanied by topical imiquimod. Clones were read by immunoSEQ multiplex PCR, and TCRdb kept only the in-frame ones, dropping some. Of about 34,000 clones detected, 87% appear once; the ten largest clones hold 12%. The chain employs TRBV7-9 and TRBJ1-3; D gene unclear. The sequenced sample was PBMCs, obtained from a glioma patient whose treatment included an IDH1 peptide vaccine. The receptor's source is a woman in her 30s with glioma. CDR3 residues: CASSQTRDSGNTIYF. CDR3 DNA: TGTGCCAGCAGCCAGACGCGGGACTCTGGAAACACCATATATTTT.